One sample yielded the 14 T cell receptor beta chains listed below, sequenced in a study of T cells in Graves' hyperthyroidism and ophthalmopathy. RNA transcripts yielded amplified TCR beta CDR3 regions. A set of HTBI primers served as the primers for a first-round RT-PCR of the TCR CDR3. Each CDR3 protein gets one entry after TCRdb re-called the multiplex PCR reads with MiXCR. The sample yields approximately 700,000 distinct CDR3 sequences, less than 20% seen once. Sequences were obtained from blood. All receptors come from a man aged 18 to 29 with Graves' hyperthyroidism.

The sample holds many counts of this clonotype. The chain links TRBV20-1 to TRBJ2-1; D may be TRBD2 (6 bases). Trimming removed 5 bases at V and 8 bases at J, with 13 bases between. Germline loops: CDR1 DFQATT, CDR2 SNEGSKA (reference sequence). The CDR3 has 12 residues. The CDR3 reads CSARGSGDEQFF. In nucleotides, the CDR3 is TGCAGTGCTCGGGGGAGCGGCGATGAGCAGTTCTTC.

The chain couples TRBV3-1 to TRBJ2-7; TRBD1 is a possible D gene (6 bases). The V gene's germline CDR1 is LGHDT and CDR2 YNNKEL (reference sequence). With 4 bases removed from V and 2 bases from J, the gap between germline ends came to 12 bases. The CDR3 spans 14 residues. The CDR3 here is CASSPDGGAYEQYF. The CDR3 DNA reads TGTGCCAGCAGCCCTGATGGGGGCGCCTACGAGCAGTACTTC.

This clonotype was seen more than once but under ten times. The V and J genes are TRBV6-1 and TRBJ2-7; TRBD2 matches 8 bases. The J segment lost 0 bases and the V segment lost 6 bases, leaving 4 bases of the junction unmatched. Looked up from germline, CDR1 is MNHNS and CDR2 is SASEGT. The CDR3 has 14 amino acids. The CDR3 DNA sequence: TGTGCCAGCAGAATGAGCGGGAGCTCCTACGAGCAGTACTTC. It translates to CASRMSGSSYEQYF.

This clonotype occurred a few times. The V call is TRBV7-3, the J call TRBJ2-3, with TRBD2 identical over 9 bases. The CDR3 sequence is 14 residues long. From germline, CDR1 is SGHTA and CDR2 FQGTGA. Trimming at V came to 2 bases and at J to 10 bases, leaving 7 bases not matched to a gene. The DNA for the CDR3 is TGTGCCAGCAGCTTACTAGCGGGGAGCGGAGCGCAGTATTTT. It codes for CASSLLAGSGAQYF.

The V and J genes are TRBV20-1 and TRBJ2-7; D gene ambiguous. The CDR3 runs 12 residues. CDR1 is DFQATT and CDR2 is SNEGSKA in the germline V gene (reference sequence). The germline V and J ends were trimmed by 7 bases and 0 bases, with 10 bases remaining between them. The CDR3 DNA reads TGCAGTGTTTGGGGTAGCTCCTACGAGCAGTACTTC. It codes for CSVWGSSYEQYF.

This clonotype was counted ten times or more. This chain connects TRBV5-1 to TRBJ2-1; 10 nucleotides agree with TRBD2. The germline CDR1 and CDR2 sequences are SGHRS and YFSETQ. The CDR3 contains 15 residues. Trimming cost V 3 bases and J 6 bases; bases outside gene matches: 6. The CDR3 here is CASSSGTSAFNEQFF. CDR3 nucleotides: TGCGCCAGCAGCTCCGGGACTAGCGCATTCAATGAGCAGTTCTTC.

This clonotype was recorded many times. V usage is TRBV28 and J usage is TRBJ1-1; 7 bases align to TRBD1. With 2 bases clipped from V and 0 bases from J, the junction kept 12 bases outside the gene matches. This CDR3 region has 18 residues. CDR1 and CDR2 (germline): MDHEN, SYDVKM. The CDR3, as DNA: TGTGCCAGCAGTTTAGTGGGACAGAGCCTTTTTATGAACACTGAAGCTTTCTTT. As protein: CASSLVGQSLFMNTEAFF.

This clonotype appeared many times. This chain links TRBV28 with TRBJ2-1; D perhaps matches TRBD1 (5 bases). Germline assignment: CDR1 MDHEN and CDR2 SYDVKM. V was trimmed by 7 bases and J by 9 bases, leaving 22 bases between them. The length of the CDR3 is 15 residues. CDR3 loop: CASTSEQATSGEQFF. CDR3 nucleotide sequence: TGTGCCAGCACTTCTGAACAGGCGACCTCGGGTGAGCAGTTCTTC.

In this sample, this clonotype turned up many times. CDR3 in DNA: TGTGCCAGCAGTTTACTGACCTTCTCACAGAACACTGAAGCTTTCTTT. As protein: CASSLLTFSQNTEAFF. The chain is built from TRBV28 and TRBJ1-1; the D is unclear. This CDR3 is built from 16 residues. The V gene lost 2 bases and the J gene lost 1 base, with 14 bases spanning the gap. The germline CDR1 and CDR2 sequences are MDHEN and SYDVKM.

Only a few counts were recorded for this clonotype. V is TRBV4-3 and J is TRBJ2-3; 7 nucleotides align to TRBD2. There are 15 residues in the CDR3. The junction had 5 bases not matched to a gene; V was cut back by 4 bases and J by 1 base. In germline, CDR1 is LGHNA, CDR2 YSLEER. The CDR3 loop reads CASSRIAGGTDTQYF. The DNA for the CDR3 is TGCGCCAGCAGCCGAATAGCGGGCGGCACAGATACGCAGTATTTT.

The chain has TRBV7-9 and TRBJ2-1; 7 bases fit TRBD2. Germline loops: CDR1 SEHNR, CDR2 FQNEAQ (reference sequence). Trimming removed 6 bases from V and 7 bases from J; junction bases left unmatched: 9. This CDR3 comprises 14 residues. The CDR3 region is CASSGEGSGNEQFF. CDR3 sequence (DNA): TGTGCCAGCAGTGGGGAGGGTAGCGGGAATGAGCAGTTCTTC.

The chain joins TRBV2 to TRBJ2-7; TRBD1 matches 7 bases. V lost 7 bases, J lost 2 bases, and 8 bases stayed unmatched. The CDR3 length is 14 residues. Germline CDR1 reads SNHLY; CDR2 reads FYNNEI. In DNA, the CDR3 is TGTGCCAGCAAGAGCCGGACAGGCACCTACGAGCAGTACTTC. It codes for CASKSRTGTYEQYF.

This chain joins TRBV20-1 and TRBJ2-1; D might be TRBD2 (6 bases). The V gene lost 4 bases and the J gene lost 8 bases, with 21 bases spanning the gap. The CDR3 is 15 amino acids. Germline CDR1 reads DFQATT; CDR2 reads SNEGSKA (reference sequence). For the CDR3, the DNA is TGCAGTGCTATGAACGCGGGAAAATGGTCATATGAGCAGTTCTTC. Amino acids: CSAMNAGKWSYEQFF.

This chain joins TRBV20-1 and TRBJ2-1, with D perhaps matching TRBD2 (7 bases). The CDR3 is 16 residues long. CDR1 is DFQATT, CDR2 SNEGSKA, per germline (reference sequence). The ends were cut back, 6 bases at V and 10 bases at J, with 28 bases in the middle. CDR3 DNA sequence: TGCAGTGCGAGTGTTGGGGGCTCTACTAGCGCCGAGGAGCAGTTCTTC. It codes for CSASVGGSTSAEEQFF.